The rows below give T cell receptor beta chains drawn from one sample of a study of chemoradiotherapy in HPV16-positive cancers. The repertoire was sequenced with immunoSEQ multiplex PCR; TCRdb's copy has only in-frame clones and lacks some. The sample comprises 6,000 or so clones, roughly four fifths of which are singletons, and approximately 9.9% rests with the top ten. This sample was taken from a patient who underwent chemoradiotherapy. Receptor source: a human donor with HPV-associated anogenital cancer. The CDR3 runs from the conserved cysteine through the conserved F or W. Each record gives: clone size, D gene, V gene, J gene, CDR3 protein, CDR3 DNA. D genes are given only for firm matches. For some rows the clone size is stated as once, few or many, or as a class when expanded; others skip it.

size: once; D: TRBD2; V: TRBV10-3; J: TRBJ2-5; CDR3: CAISDLAGGQTQYF; DNA: TGTGCCATCAGTGATTTAGCGGGGGGCCAAACCCAGTACTTC
size: NA; D: TRBD2; V: TRBV7-2; J: TRBJ2-1; CDR3: CASSPRTSGGSQFF; DNA: TGTGCCAGCAGCCCCCGGACTAGCGGGGGGAGTCAGTTCTTC
size: NA; D: NA; V: TRBV4-3; J: TRBJ1-6; CDR3: CASSQSYRSNSPLHF; DNA: TGCGCCAGCAGCCAATCATACAGAAGTAATTCACCCCTCCACTTT
size: NA; D: TRBD2; V: TRBV11-3; J: TRBJ2-5; CDR3: CASSLGTSGGNYQETQYF; DNA: TGTGCCAGCAGCCTAGGGACTAGCGGGGGAAACTACCAAGAGACCCAGTACTTC
size: NA; D: NA; V: TRBV5-4; J: TRBJ1-2; CDR3: CASSFNAGNYGYTF; DNA: TGTGCCAGCAGCTTTAACGCCGGGAACTATGGCTACACCTTC
size: once; D: NA; V: TRBV4-3; J: TRBJ2-7; CDR3: CASSQDRSEVYEQYF; DNA: TGCGCCAGCAGCCAAGATCGTTCAGAAGTCTACGAGCAGTACTTC
size: few; D: TRBD1; V: TRBV28; J: TRBJ1-5; CDR3: CASSPGQGDQPQHF; DNA: TGTGCCAGCAGCCCCGGACAGGGGGATCAGCCCCAGCATTTT
size: few; D: NA; V: TRBV5-1; J: TRBJ1-6; CDR3: CASSFDLDSPLHF; DNA: TGCGCCAGCAGCTTTGACCTAGATTCACCCCTCCACTTT
size: NA; D: NA; V: TRBV4-1; J: TRBJ2-5; CDR3: CASSPGRGALQETQYF; DNA: TGCGCCAGCAGCCCCGGGAGAGGGGCCCTCCAAGAGACCCAGTACTTC
size: NA; D: TRBD2; V: TRBV28; J: TRBJ2-7; CDR3: CASSSLAGDPPYEQYF; DNA: TGTGCCAGCAGCTCCTTGGCGGGGGACCCGCCCTACGAGCAGTACTTC
size: NA; D: TRBD1; V: TRBV2; J: TRBJ2-2; CDR3: CASKRTGGKTGELFF; DNA: TGTGCCAGCAAGAGGACAGGCGGAAAAACCGGGGAGCTGTTTTTT
size: NA; D: NA; V: TRBV5-1; J: TRBJ2-7; CDR3: CASRPRGEAYEQYF; DNA: TGCGCCAGCAGGCCCAGGGGGGAAGCCTACGAGCAGTACTTC
size: few; D: TRBD1; V: TRBV6-5; J: TRBJ2-1; CDR3: CASRDRGNEQFF; DNA: TGTGCCAGTCGGGACAGGGGGAATGAGCAGTTCTTC
size: once; D: NA; V: TRBV28; J: TRBJ1-1; CDR3: CASRQTGEAFF; DNA: TGTGCCAGCAGGCAGACGGGCGAAGCTTTCTTT
size: few; D: NA; V: TRBV7-3; J: TRBJ1-6; CDR3: CASSNNRYSPLHF; DNA: TGTGCCAGCAGCAATAACCGTTATTCACCCCTCCACTTT
size: few; D: NA; V: TRBV27; J: TRBJ2-6; CDR3: CASRSVGANVLTF; DNA: TGTGCCAGCAGGTCCGTCGGGGCCAACGTCCTGACTTTC
size: NA; D: NA; V: TRBV18; J: TRBJ2-5; CDR3: CASSPPSQETQYF; DNA: TGTGCCAGCTCACCACCGAGCCAAGAGACCCAGTACTTC
size: NA; D: TRBD1; V: TRBV28; J: TRBJ2-7; CDR3: CASRTPTGTGGGEQYF; DNA: TGTGCCAGCAGGACCCCTACCGGGACAGGGGGCGGCGAGCAGTACTTC
size: NA; D: NA; V: TRBV10-3; J: TRBJ1-1; CDR3: CAISEPGGNTEAFF; DNA: TGTGCCATCAGTGAGCCGGGTGGGAACACTGAAGCTTTCTTT
size: NA; D: NA; V: TRBV4-3; J: TRBJ2-7; CDR3: CASSQQRGSSYEQYF; DNA: TGCGCCAGCAGCCAGCAAAGGGGCAGCTCCTACGAGCAGTACTTC
size: NA; D: NA; V: TRBV30; J: TRBJ1-3; CDR3: CAWLGGSQDGRSGNTIYF; DNA: TGTGCCTGGTTGGGGGGATCCCAGGACGGGAGATCTGGAAACACCATATATTTT
size: once; D: NA; V: TRBV2; J: TRBJ2-2; CDR3: CASTPDWLDTGELFF; DNA: TGTGCCAGCACCCCGGACTGGCTGGACACCGGGGAGCTGTTTTTT
size: NA; D: NA; V: TRBV6-1; J: TRBJ2-1; CDR3: CASTDRLSSYNEQFF; DNA: TGTGCCAGCACTGACAGGTTGAGCTCCTACAATGAGCAGTTCTTC
size: NA; D: TRBD2; V: TRBV13; J: TRBJ2-1; CDR3: CASRAGESSYNEQFF; DNA: TGTGCCAGCAGGGCGGGGGAGAGCTCCTACAATGAGCAGTTCTTC
size: NA; D: TRBD1; V: TRBV28; J: TRBJ2-3; CDR3: CASSPIQGARDTQYF; DNA: TGTGCCAGCTCCCCGATCCAGGGGGCGCGAGATACGCAGTATTTT
size: NA; D: NA; V: TRBV7-8; J: TRBJ2-2; CDR3: CASSGRDLTGELFF; DNA: TGTGCCAGCAGCGGCCGGGACCTCACCGGGGAGCTGTTTTTT
size: NA; D: NA; V: TRBV5-8; J: TRBJ2-7; CDR3: CASRYDYYEQYF; DNA: TGTGCCAGCAGGTACGACTACTACGAGCAGTACTTC
size: NA; D: TRBD1; V: TRBV28; J: TRBJ2-5; CDR3: CASSRHRDRGETQYF; DNA: TGTGCCAGCAGTCGCCACCGGGACAGGGGTGAGACCCAGTACTTC
size: NA; D: NA; V: TRBV7-8; J: TRBJ1-5; CDR3: CASSLEAAASNQPQHF; DNA: TGTGCCAGCAGCTTAGAGGCGGCAGCCAGCAATCAGCCCCAGCATTTT
size: NA; D: NA; V: TRBV9; J: TRBJ1-4; CDR3: CASSEQGYLNEKLFF; DNA: TGTGCCAGCAGCGAGCAGGGCTACCTTAATGAAAAACTGTTTTTT
size: few; D: NA; V: TRBV2; J: TRBJ1-4; CDR3: CASSGGTMLFF; DNA: TGTGCCAGCAGTGGCGGGACCATGCTGTTTTTT
size: NA; D: TRBD1; V: TRBV9; J: TRBJ2-1; CDR3: CASSVSGRGIDEQFF; DNA: TGTGCCAGCAGCGTAAGTGGCAGGGGGATAGATGAGCAGTTCTTC
size: NA; D: NA; V: TRBV28; J: TRBJ2-4; CDR3: CASSTRTGKNIQYF; DNA: TGTGCCAGCAGTACACGGACGGGGAAAAACATTCAGTACTTC
size: NA; D: TRBD2; V: TRBV18; J: TRBJ2-1; CDR3: CASSPGGVYNEQFF; DNA: TGTGCCAGCTCACCTGGGGGGGTCTACAATGAGCAGTTCTTC
size: NA; D: TRBD2; V: TRBV5-1; J: TRBJ2-3; CDR3: CASSFRGLEGPDTQYF; DNA: TGCGCCAGCAGCTTCCGAGGACTAGAAGGGCCAGATACGCAGTATTTT
size: NA; D: TRBD1; V: TRBV6-5; J: TRBJ1-4; CDR3: CASSYSSGGKLFF; DNA: TGTGCCAGCAGTTACTCATCAGGGGGGAAACTGTTTTTT
size: NA; D: NA; V: TRBV7-2; J: TRBJ2-5; CDR3: CASSLDRGRETQYF; DNA: TGTGCCAGCAGCTTAGATAGAGGGAGAGAGACCCAGTACTTC
size: NA; D: NA; V: TRBV5-4; J: TRBJ2-7; CDR3: CASRSETSYEQYF; DNA: TGTGCCAGCAGATCGGAAACCTCCTACGAGCAGTACTTC
size: NA; D: NA; V: TRBV7-2; J: TRBJ1-1; CDR3: CASSLMGGDTEAFF; DNA: TGTGCCAGCAGCTTGATGGGGGGTGACACTGAAGCTTTCTTT
size: NA; D: TRBD1; V: TRBV28; J: TRBJ1-6; CDR3: CASYDTDRDRASYNSPLHF; DNA: TGTGCCAGCTACGATACCGACCGGGACAGGGCTTCCTATAATTCACCCCTCCACTTT
size: few; D: NA; V: TRBV18; J: TRBJ2-1; CDR3: CASSQDRYNEQFF; DNA: TGTGCCAGCTCACAAGACAGGTACAATGAGCAGTTCTTC
size: few; D: NA; V: TRBV4-1; J: TRBJ1-6; CDR3: CASSRLGLANSPLHF; DNA: TGCGCCAGCAGCCGCTTGGGACTGGCGAATTCACCCCTCCACTTT